The rows below give T cell receptor beta chains drawn from one sample of a study of beta chain features in type 1 diabetes. Generated by immunoSEQ multiplex PCR, the TCRdb table keeps only in-frame clones and is missing some. The table includes hundreds of thousands of clones, 11% to 15% detected once. The sequenced material came from central memory CD4+ T cells from blood. Receptors were obtained from a man aged 25 to 40 in good health. The CDR3 runs from the conserved cysteine through the conserved F or W. The D gene is left open where the match is weak. Some rows mark clone size as missing; the rest say once, few, many or name a class of expanded clone.

j_call: TRBJ2-7
v_call: TRBV27
d_call: NA
clone_size: NA
cdr3_aa: CASISGTYEQYF
cdr3_nt: TGTGCCAGTATTTCAGGGACCTACGAGCAGTACTTC

j_call: TRBJ1-1
v_call: TRBV18
d_call: NA
clone_size: NA
cdr3_aa: CASSPGAPLMNTEAFF
cdr3_nt: TGTGCCAGCTCACCGGGGGCCCCTCTAATGAACACTGAAGCTTTCTTT

j_call: TRBJ2-2
v_call: TRBV2
d_call: NA
clone_size: few
cdr3_aa: CASRIRPNTGELFF
cdr3_nt: TGTGCCAGCAGAATCCGACCGAACACCGGGGAGCTGTTTTTT

j_call: TRBJ1-5
v_call: TRBV29-1
d_call: NA
clone_size: few
cdr3_aa: CSVADSPNQPQHF
cdr3_nt: TGCAGCGTTGCTGACAGTCCCAATCAGCCCCAGCATTTT

j_call: TRBJ2-2
v_call: TRBV9
d_call: NA
clone_size: NA
cdr3_aa: CASSLAAAPTGELFF
cdr3_nt: TGTGCCAGCAGCCTCGCGGCCGCCCCAACCGGGGAGCTGTTTTTT

j_call: TRBJ2-3
v_call: TRBV15
d_call: TRBD1
clone_size: few
cdr3_aa: CATRGDRDTDTQYF
cdr3_nt: TGTGCCACCAGGGGGGACAGAGACACAGATACGCAGTATTTT

j_call: TRBJ2-7
v_call: TRBV5-1
d_call: NA
clone_size: NA
cdr3_aa: CASSLAVTGTEQYF
cdr3_nt: TGCGCCAGCAGCTTGGCCGTTACGGGAACCGAGCAGTACTTC

j_call: TRBJ1-2
v_call: TRBV6-1
d_call: NA
clone_size: NA
cdr3_aa: CASSEIGRGYTF
cdr3_nt: TGTGCCAGCAGTGAAATCGGACGTGGCTACACCTTC

j_call: TRBJ2-2
v_call: TRBV6-5
d_call: NA
clone_size: many
cdr3_aa: CATLAQNTGELFF
cdr3_nt: TGTGCCACCCTAGCGCAGAACACCGGGGAGCTGTTTTTT

j_call: TRBJ2-1
v_call: TRBV7-8
d_call: NA
clone_size: NA
cdr3_aa: CASSLRRENEQFF
cdr3_nt: TGTGCCAGCAGCTTAAGACGGGAGAATGAGCAGTTCTTC

j_call: TRBJ2-1
v_call: TRBV5-1
d_call: TRBD2
clone_size: few
cdr3_aa: CASSLETGTKSNEQFF
cdr3_nt: TGCGCCAGCAGCTTGGAAACCGGGACTAAGAGCAATGAGCAGTTCTTC

j_call: TRBJ1-3
v_call: TRBV25-1
d_call: NA
clone_size: NA
cdr3_aa: CASTPAEVSGNTIYF
cdr3_nt: TGTGCCAGCACCCCAGCTGAGGTATCTGGAAACACCATATATTTT

j_call: TRBJ1-2
v_call: TRBV5-5
d_call: TRBD1
clone_size: NA
cdr3_aa: CASSSTGGSYYGYTF
cdr3_nt: TGTGCCAGCAGCTCTACAGGGGGGAGTTACTATGGCTACACCTTC

j_call: TRBJ2-1
v_call: TRBV2
d_call: TRBD1
clone_size: few
cdr3_aa: CASGGQSKYNEQFF
cdr3_nt: TGTGCCAGCGGGGGACAGTCAAAGTACAATGAGCAGTTCTTC

j_call: TRBJ1-1
v_call: TRBV5-1
d_call: NA
clone_size: few
cdr3_aa: CASSLVLGGTEAFF
cdr3_nt: TGCGCCAGCAGCTTGGTTTTAGGGGGCACTGAAGCTTTCTTT

j_call: TRBJ2-5
v_call: TRBV5-4
d_call: NA
clone_size: many
cdr3_aa: CASSLGRTGEGETQYF
cdr3_nt: TGTGCCAGCAGCTTGGGTCGCACGGGAGAGGGGGAGACCCAGTACTTC

j_call: TRBJ2-6
v_call: TRBV5-5
d_call: NA
clone_size: few
cdr3_aa: CASSPIKVSGANVLTF
cdr3_nt: TGTGCCAGCAGCCCCATTAAGGTCTCTGGGGCCAACGTCCTGACTTTC

j_call: TRBJ2-4
v_call: TRBV21-1
d_call: NA
clone_size: many
cdr3_aa: CASSLEESYF
cdr3_nt: TGTGCCAGCAGTTTGGAGGAATCGTACTTC

j_call: TRBJ1-1
v_call: TRBV27
d_call: NA
clone_size: NA
cdr3_aa: CASRSLGVRAEAFF
cdr3_nt: TGTGCCAGCAGAAGTTTGGGGGTACGGGCTGAAGCTTTCTTT

j_call: TRBJ2-2
v_call: TRBV9
d_call: TRBD2
clone_size: NA
cdr3_aa: CASSVATSGSGTGELFF
cdr3_nt: TGTGCCAGCAGCGTAGCCACTAGCGGGAGTGGAACCGGGGAGCTGTTTTTT

j_call: TRBJ1-6
v_call: TRBV7-9
d_call: NA
clone_size: few
cdr3_aa: CASSTVGGGRSPLHF
cdr3_nt: TGTGCCAGCAGCACAGTAGGCGGGGGTAGGTCACCCCTCCACTTT

j_call: TRBJ2-5
v_call: TRBV5-1
d_call: NA
clone_size: few
cdr3_aa: CASSSRPDGETQYF
cdr3_nt: TGCGCCAGCAGCTCCAGACCGGACGGGGAGACCCAGTACTTC

j_call: TRBJ2-2
v_call: TRBV7-9
d_call: TRBD2
clone_size: few
cdr3_aa: CASSLSSGSVTGELFF
cdr3_nt: TGTGCCAGCAGCTTATCTAGCGGGAGTGTCACCGGGGAGCTGTTTTTT

j_call: TRBJ1-1
v_call: TRBV29-1
d_call: NA
clone_size: NA
cdr3_aa: CSVGGGSWDTEAFF
cdr3_nt: TGCAGCGTTGGGGGTGGTTCATGGGACACTGAAGCTTTCTTT

j_call: TRBJ1-1
v_call: TRBV11-2
d_call: TRBD1
clone_size: few
cdr3_aa: CASSPTGTANTEAFF
cdr3_nt: TGTGCCAGCAGCCCAACCGGGACAGCAAACACTGAAGCTTTCTTT

j_call: TRBJ1-1
v_call: TRBV6-5
d_call: TRBD1
clone_size: few
cdr3_aa: CASKEGQGRNTEAFF
cdr3_nt: TGTGCCAGCAAAGAAGGACAGGGGAGGAACACTGAAGCTTTCTTT

j_call: TRBJ2-7
v_call: TRBV7-2
d_call: NA
clone_size: few
cdr3_aa: CASSLRRETSEQYF
cdr3_nt: TGTGCCAGCAGCTTAAGGCGAGAGACGTCCGAGCAGTACTTC

j_call: TRBJ2-1
v_call: TRBV7-2
d_call: TRBD1
clone_size: NA
cdr3_aa: CASSLKGQQSFYNEQFF
cdr3_nt: TGTGCCAGCAGCTTAAAGGGACAGCAGTCATTCTACAATGAGCAGTTCTTC

j_call: TRBJ1-5
v_call: TRBV19
d_call: NA
clone_size: few
cdr3_aa: CASVGGGLRGNQPQHF
cdr3_nt: TGTGCCAGCGTAGGAGGGGGGCTAAGGGGCAATCAGCCCCAGCATTTT

j_call: TRBJ1-2
v_call: TRBV4-3
d_call: TRBD1
clone_size: NA
cdr3_aa: CASSRRTGDGYTF
cdr3_nt: TGCGCCAGCAGCCGCAGGACAGGTGACGGCTACACCTTC

j_call: TRBJ1-3
v_call: TRBV7-2
d_call: NA
clone_size: NA
cdr3_aa: CASSLASPGGSGNTIYF
cdr3_nt: TGTGCCAGCAGCTTAGCCTCACCGGGGGGGTCTGGAAACACCATATATTTT

j_call: TRBJ1-5
v_call: TRBV2
d_call: NA
clone_size: few
cdr3_aa: CASSPGEGQPQHF
cdr3_nt: TGTGCCAGCAGTCCGGGGGAGGGTCAGCCCCAGCATTTT

j_call: TRBJ2-5
v_call: TRBV6-1
d_call: NA
clone_size: many
cdr3_aa: CASSARVQETQYF
cdr3_nt: TGTGCCAGCAGTGCTCGTGTACAAGAGACCCAGTACTTC

j_call: TRBJ2-1
v_call: TRBV7-2
d_call: TRBD2
clone_size: few
cdr3_aa: CASSHTLAGGYNEQFF
cdr3_nt: TGTGCCAGCAGTCATACTTTAGCGGGGGGTTACAATGAGCAGTTCTTC

j_call: TRBJ1-4
v_call: TRBV5-1
d_call: TRBD1
clone_size: NA
cdr3_aa: CASSLGDRGIEKLFF
cdr3_nt: TGCGCCAGCAGCTTGGGGGACAGGGGGATTGAAAAACTGTTTTTT

j_call: TRBJ1-1
v_call: TRBV6-6
d_call: NA
clone_size: NA
cdr3_aa: CAISEGTTNTEAFF
cdr3_nt: TGTGCCATCAGTGAGGGAACAACGAACACTGAAGCTTTCTTT

j_call: TRBJ1-2
v_call: TRBV7-2
d_call: NA
clone_size: few
cdr3_aa: CASSIRLGGSNYGYTF
cdr3_nt: TGTGCCAGCAGCATACGCTTGGGGGGTTCCAACTATGGCTACACCTTC

j_call: TRBJ1-2
v_call: TRBV25-1
d_call: NA
clone_size: NA
cdr3_aa: CASSDTQVGGGHGYTF
cdr3_nt: TGTGCCAGCAGTGACACACAGGTTGGTGGGGGTCATGGCTACACCTTC

j_call: TRBJ2-5
v_call: TRBV5-6
d_call: TRBD1
clone_size: few
cdr3_aa: CASSLARGGLQETQYF
cdr3_nt: TGTGCCAGCAGCTTAGCGCGAGGGGGCCTCCAAGAGACCCAGTACTTC

j_call: TRBJ2-7
v_call: TRBV7-9
d_call: NA
clone_size: NA
cdr3_aa: CASSLGTSSEQYF
cdr3_nt: TGTGCCAGCAGCTTAGGAACGAGCTCCGAGCAGTACTTC

j_call: TRBJ2-3
v_call: TRBV7-2
d_call: NA
clone_size: NA
cdr3_aa: CASSLAHTADTQYF
cdr3_nt: TGTGCCAGCAGCTTGGCCCACACTGCGGATACGCAGTATTTT

j_call: TRBJ2-2
v_call: TRBV30
d_call: TRBD1
clone_size: NA
cdr3_aa: CAWDRTGGEIGELFF
cdr3_nt: TGTGCCTGGGACCGGACAGGGGGCGAAATCGGGGAGCTGTTTTTT

j_call: TRBJ1-6
v_call: TRBV5-6
d_call: NA
clone_size: NA
cdr3_aa: CASSFYSGRNNSPLHF
cdr3_nt: TGTGCCAGCAGCTTTTACTCCGGGCGTAATAATTCACCCCTCCACTTT

j_call: TRBJ2-3
v_call: TRBV11-2
d_call: NA
clone_size: few
cdr3_aa: CASISVLGSTDTQYF
cdr3_nt: TGTGCCAGCATCTCTGTTTTAGGAAGCACAGATACGCAGTATTTT

j_call: TRBJ2-7
v_call: TRBV7-9
d_call: NA
clone_size: NA
cdr3_aa: CASNGGSYEQYF
cdr3_nt: TGTGCCAGCAACGGGGGTTCCTACGAGCAGTACTTC

j_call: TRBJ1-2
v_call: TRBV6-5
d_call: TRBD1
clone_size: NA
cdr3_aa: CASSPGTGRYGYTF
cdr3_nt: TGTGCCAGCAGTCCCGGGACAGGGCGCTATGGCTACACCTTC

j_call: TRBJ2-1
v_call: TRBV18
d_call: TRBD2
clone_size: NA
cdr3_aa: CASSPGGISSYNEQFF
cdr3_nt: TGTGCCAGCTCACCGGGAGGGATAAGCTCCTACAATGAGCAGTTCTTC

j_call: TRBJ2-3
v_call: TRBV5-1
d_call: TRBD2
clone_size: few
cdr3_aa: CASRSGGASGSTDTQYF
cdr3_nt: TGCGCCAGCCGCAGCGGGGGGGCCTCTGGTAGCACAGATACGCAGTATTTT

j_call: TRBJ1-3
v_call: TRBV5-1
d_call: NA
clone_size: NA
cdr3_aa: CASSLDAVSGNTIYF
cdr3_nt: TGCGCCAGCAGCTTGGACGCGGTTTCGGGAAACACCATATATTTT

j_call: TRBJ2-3
v_call: TRBV11-1
d_call: NA
clone_size: NA
cdr3_aa: CASSLAQRRTDTQYF
cdr3_nt: TGTGCCAGCAGCTTAGCCCAGCGGCGCACAGATACGCAGTATTTT

j_call: TRBJ2-1
v_call: TRBV19
d_call: TRBD2
clone_size: NA
cdr3_aa: CASRGGLAGGNEQFF
cdr3_nt: TGTGCCAGTAGGGGGGGACTAGCGGGCGGCAATGAGCAGTTCTTC

j_call: TRBJ1-1
v_call: TRBV4-1
d_call: NA
clone_size: few
cdr3_aa: CASSPVGRGRRTEAFF
cdr3_nt: TGCGCCAGCAGCCCGGTCGGCCGAGGGCGTAGGACTGAAGCTTTCTTT

j_call: TRBJ2-7
v_call: TRBV7-2
d_call: NA
clone_size: NA
cdr3_aa: CASSPLGVFALYEQYF
cdr3_nt: TGTGCCAGCAGCCCCCTAGGGGTTTTTGCCCTCTACGAGCAGTACTTC

j_call: TRBJ1-1
v_call: TRBV10-3
d_call: NA
clone_size: many
cdr3_aa: CAISEDSEAFF
cdr3_nt: TGTGCCATCAGTGAAGACAGTGAAGCTTTCTTT